This T cell receptor beta chain was captured in a study of T cell responses to AZD1222 COVID-19 vaccine. Whole-study results and caveats: With dominance at 160-218 and 743-854, vaccine-associated CD4 TCRs spanned spike. Most donors were white British and more were female, and clonal diversity was possibly underestimated. The peak T cell response came first, and repertoires were sampled only after it.

Worth noting for this clone: The antigen is undetermined.

This table comes from immunoSEQ multiplex PCR, and its TCRdb copy is limited to in-frame clones, with some not included. The table lists around 130,000 clones, 70% to 90% of them singletons. Pooling was applied to second doses at about 4 or about 12 weeks. Trimming left V 10 bases short and J 5 bases short, with 17 bases between. Germline V CDR1 and CDR2: MDHEN, SYDVKM. The CDR3 is made up of 13 amino acids. This sequence originates from an adult who received the AZD1222 COVID-19 vaccine. The chain joins TRBV28 to TRBJ1-1; D not resolved. Sequences were derived from peripheral blood, sampled 28 days after the second AZD1222 dose. The CDR3 spells CAISEEQWTEAFF. The CDR3, as DNA: TGTGCCATCTCGGAGGAGCAGTGGACTGAAGCTTTCTTT.